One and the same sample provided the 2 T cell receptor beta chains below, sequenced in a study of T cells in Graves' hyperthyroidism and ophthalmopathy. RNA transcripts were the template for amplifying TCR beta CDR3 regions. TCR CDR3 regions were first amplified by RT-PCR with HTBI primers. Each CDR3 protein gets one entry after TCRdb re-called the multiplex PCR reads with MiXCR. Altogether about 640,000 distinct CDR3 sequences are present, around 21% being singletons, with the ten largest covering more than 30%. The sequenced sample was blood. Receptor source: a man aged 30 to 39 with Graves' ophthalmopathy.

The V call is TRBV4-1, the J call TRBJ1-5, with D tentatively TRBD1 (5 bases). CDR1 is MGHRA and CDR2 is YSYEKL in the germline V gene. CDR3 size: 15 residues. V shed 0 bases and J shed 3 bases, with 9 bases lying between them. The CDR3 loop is CASSQEPGTNQPQHF. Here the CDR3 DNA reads TGCGCCAGCAGCCAAGAACCAGGGACCAATCAGCCCCAGCATTTT.

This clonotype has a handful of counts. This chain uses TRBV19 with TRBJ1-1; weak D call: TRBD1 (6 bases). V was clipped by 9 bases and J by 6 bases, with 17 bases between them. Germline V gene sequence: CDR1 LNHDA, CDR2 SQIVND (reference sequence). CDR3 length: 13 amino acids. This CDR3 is CASRRTDGAEAFF. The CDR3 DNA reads TGTGCCAGCCGACGGACAGACGGCGCTGAAGCTTTCTTT.